This T cell receptor (beta chain) was sequenced during a study of T cell responses to AZD1222 COVID-19 vaccine. Study-wide results and limits: Rises in breadth and depth of Spike-specific TCRs came after two AZD1222 doses.

Using immunoSEQ multiplex PCR, the repertoire was profiled, and TCRdb retains in-frame clones only, with some absent. The sample shows around 130,000 clones, approximately 92% of them seen only once. As concerns this clone: The antigen is unknown.

Deletions cut 6 bases from V and 0 bases from J, with 11 bases between. CDR1 and CDR2 (germline): SGHRS, YFSETQ. This CDR3 is built from 14 residues. Second doses were pooled across both intervals (about 4 or about 12 weeks). The sample here was peripheral blood, taken 28 days after the second AZD1222 dose. The sequence was collected from an adult who received the AZD1222 COVID-19 vaccine. The chain joins TRBV5-1 to TRBJ2-3; the D gene could be TRBD1 or TRBD2 (5 bases each). The CDR3 sequence is CASTPGPSTDTQYF. The CDR3 nucleotides read TGCGCCAGCACCCCGGGGCCCAGCACAGATACGCAGTATTTT.